This T cell receptor (beta chain) comes out of a study of CXCR3-negative and CXCR3-positive naive CD8 T cells. The CDR3 covers 11 residues. Germline lookup yields CDR1 MNHEY and CDR2 SVGEGT. Findings and limits, study-wide: When CXCR3-positive naive cells were set against CXCR3-negative naive cells, the former had more hydrophobic TRB CDR3s.

Details on this clonotype: What it recognizes is unknown.

Preparation of TRB cDNA libraries relied on 5' RACE carrying UMI labels. TCRdb reanalyzed the 5' RACE reads and collapses them to one entry per CDR3 protein, without DNA. The data show under 150,000 distinct CDR3 sequences, and the top ten clones hold about 0.62%. This chain joins TRBV6-2 or TRBV6-3 and TRBJ2-5; TCRdb's D call, TRBD1, is unchecked because there is no DNA. This receptor was taken from a human donor in good health. Some clones in this sample may be carry-over from other donors' samples. Sequences were obtained from naive CXCR3+ CD8+ T cells from blood. Subset: CD45RO-CCR7+CD27+CD95- naive CD8+ T cells expressing CXCR3 (TNR3+). Here the CDR3 reads CASSPEETQYF.